This section outlines one TCR beta chain sequence together with its context. The antigen is unknown. This sample is drawn from a study of shared clonotypes between healthy human individuals. V lost 6 bases, J lost 5 bases, and 7 bases lay in between. This CDR3 spans 12 amino acids. CDR1 is SGHDN and CDR2 is FVKESK in the germline V gene. Using immunoSEQ multiplex PCR, the repertoire was profiled, and TCRdb retains in-frame clones only, with some absent. The repertoire has over 1.4 million clones, around 97% of them found once; the top ten carry over 1%. Points from the study as a whole: Naive subsets tended to show greater estimated richness than memory subsets.

The specimen was naive CD4+ T cells sorted from blood. Subset described: CD45RA+ positively selected. The receptor was derived from a young man in good health. J is TRBJ2-2 and V is TRBV14; D is uncertain. CDR3 residues: CASRSWTGELFF. The CDR3 coding sequence is TGTGCCAGCAGGTCGTGGACCGGGGAGCTGTTTTTT.